The 14 T cell receptor beta chains given below trace back to one sample, sequenced in a study of PD-1 blockade in classical Hodgkin lymphoma. Regarding time point: cycle 4 day 1 (C4D1), after 5 to 7 weeks of nivolumab. Each patient relapsed following autologous stem cell transplantation, and prior brentuximab vedotin exposure differed. Purification of CD4+ T cells from thawed PBMCs was performed via magnetic negative selection. Method: immunoSEQ multiplex PCR; TCRdb's copy keeps in-frame clones and lacks some. The sample holds tens of thousands of clones, 85% seen once. This sample comprised CD4+ T cells from blood, obtained before the fourth cycle of nivolumab. These receptors originate from a human donor with classical Hodgkin lymphoma.

The chain combines TRBV19 with TRBJ1-2, with TRBD1 identical over 11 bases. The CDR3 runs to 16 residues. Germline values: CDR1 LNHDA, CDR2 SQIVND (reference sequence). V dropped 2 bases and J dropped 1; count of bases not matched to a gene: 3. CDR3: CASSIKGTGGNYGYTF. As DNA, the CDR3 is TGTGCCAGTAGTATAAAAGGGACAGGGGGTAACTATGGCTACACCTTC.

This clone has a single count. This chain's CDR3 is CASSLGQGDSGNTIYF. DNA for the CDR3: TGCGCCAGCAGCCTGGGACAGGGGGACTCTGGAAACACCATATATTTT. The J gene is TRBJ1-3, the V gene TRBV5-1; 11 nucleotides align to TRBD1. The V gene's germline CDR1 is SGHRS and CDR2 YFSETQ. J gave up 0 bases and V 4 bases, and 3 bases lay outside the gene matches. The CDR3 has 16 residues.

This rearrangement joins TRBV5-1 to TRBJ1-3, with no clear D. This CDR3 contains 13 residues. V dropped 0 bases and J dropped 4 bases, with 5 bases sitting between them. Per the germline V gene, CDR1 is SGHRS and CDR2 is YFSETQ. The CDR3 sequence: CASSLATGNTIYF. CDR3 bases: TGCGCCAGCAGCTTGGCCACGGGAAACACCATATATTTT.

The table lists this clone with a count of one. The genes are TRBV28 and TRBJ1-2; perhaps TRBD1 as D (5 bases). The germline V and J ends were trimmed by 4 bases and 5 bases, with 11 bases remaining between them. Germline CDR1 and CDR2: MDHEN and SYDVKM. The CDR3 loop spans 13 amino acids. CDR3 residues: CASSSRREYGYTF. The CDR3, as DNA: TGTGCCAGCAGTTCGCGCAGGGAGTATGGCTACACCTTC.

The chain couples TRBV27 to TRBJ1-2; 8 bases are a match to TRBD1. The CDR3 has 15 residues. The ends lost 5 bases at V and 2 bases at J; junction bases unmatched: 7. Looked up from germline, CDR1 is MNHEY and CDR2 is SMNVEV (reference sequence). CDR3 DNA: TGTGCCAGCAGTCTATTAGGGACAGGAAACTATGGCTACACCTTC. Protein sequence: CASSLLGTGNYGYTF.

This clone is a singleton in its sample. The chain has TRBV21-1 and TRBJ2-5; the table calls TRBD2, which could not be checked here. TRBV21-1 is an annotated pseudogene. This CDR3 has 17 residues. In DNA form, the CDR3 reads TGTGCCAGCAGCAAATGGCAGGACTCGAGCATCCAAGAGACCCAGTACTTC. It yields the protein CASSKWQDSSIQETQYF.

The chain is built from TRBV4-2 and TRBJ2-7, with 7 bases identical to TRBD1. Losses at the gene ends were 0 bases for V and 2 bases for J; bases not matched to a gene: 10. This CDR3 has 17 amino acids. Germline values: CDR1 LGHNA, CDR2 YNFKEQ. The CDR3 loop is CASSQDTGAGTTYEQYF. CDR3 in DNA: TGTGCCAGCAGCCAAGATACAGGGGCAGGAACCACCTACGAGCAGTACTTC.

This clone was found once. The V gene is TRBV28, the J gene TRBJ1-1; D is unclear. CDR3 length equals 11 residues. CDR1 and CDR2 (germline): MDHEN, SYDVKM. V was trimmed by 2 bases and J by 8 bases, leaving 6 bases between them. The CDR3 is CASSLATEAFF. CDR3 nucleotides: TGTGCCAGCAGTTTAGCCACCGAAGCTTTCTTT.

The V and J genes are TRBV7-2 and TRBJ2-1; D gene uncertain. The CDR3 is 15 amino acids. Germline values: CDR1 SGHTA, CDR2 FQGNSA. The germline V and J ends were trimmed by 1 base and 7 bases, with 14 bases remaining between them. CDR3 sequence: CASSLVPERWNEQFF. The CDR3 DNA sequence: TGTGCCAGCAGCTTAGTACCTGAGCGTTGGAATGAGCAGTTCTTC. The entire variable domain, with the rest obtained from reference TRBV7-2 and TRBJ2-1, is as follows: GAGVSQSPSNKVTEKGKDVELRCDPISGHTALYWYRQSLGQGLEFLIYFQGNSAPDKSGLPSDRFSAERTGGSVSTLTIQRTQQEDSAVYLCASSLVPERWNEQFFGPGTRLTVL.

The rearrangement uses TRBV14 and TRBJ1-1; D is perhaps TRBD1 (5 bases). Per germline, CDR1 SGHDN and CDR2 FVKESK. Trimming cost V 0 bases and J 5 bases, with 16 bases left between them. This CDR3 contains 16 residues. As DNA, the CDR3 is TGTGCCAGCAGCCAAGATCTGGGGGTCGGGAGGACTGAAGCTTTCTTT. This encodes CASSQDLGVGRTEAFF.

The rearrangement links TRBV28 to TRBJ2-7, with 9 bases identical to TRBD1. Per the germline V gene, CDR1 is MDHEN and CDR2 is SYDVKM. V shed 5 bases and J 2 bases; nucleotides not matched to a gene: 7. The CDR3 length is 15 residues. The DNA for the CDR3 is TGTGCCAGCAGTCCCGCCGGGACAGGGCCCTACGAGCAGTACTTC. Protein product: CASSPAGTGPYEQYF.

V usage is TRBV11-3 and J usage is TRBJ2-7, with 7 nucleotides matching TRBD1. Germline CDR1 and CDR2: SGHNT and YENEEA. V lost 4 bases to trimming and J lost 2 bases; unmatched junction nucleotides: 5. This CDR3 contains 14 residues. CDR3 nucleotides: TGTGCCAGCAGCTCCGGGACAGTAACCTACGAGCAGTACTTC. Encoded protein: CASSSGTVTYEQYF.

The chain has TRBV6-5 and TRBJ2-7; D unclear. Between the trimmed V and J ends, which lost 0 bases and 2 bases, there was a span of 11 bases. Germline V gives CDR1 MNHEY, CDR2 SVGAGI. This CDR3 has 15 residues. The CDR3, as DNA: TGTGCCAGCAGTTACTCAGTGGGCCCTACCTACGAGCAGTACTTC. Its translation is CASSYSVGPTYEQYF.

Here the CDR3 reads CASSLGTNEKLFF. In DNA, the CDR3 is TGCGCCAGCTCTCTGGGGACTAATGAAAAACTGTTTTTT. The chain links TRBV5-1 to TRBJ1-4; no clear D gene. The CDR3 extends over 13 amino acids. Germline values: CDR1 SGHRS, CDR2 YFSETQ. V was trimmed by 7 bases and J by 2 bases, leaving 9 bases between them.